This T cell receptor (beta chain) was obtained from a study of PD-1 blockade in classical Hodgkin lymphoma. Broader study findings: Patients who responded completely had about the same baseline diversity as newly diagnosed patients. Reported findings placed baseline TCR diversity lower in newly diagnosed patients (compared with healthy donors).

Time point noted: cycle 4 day 1 (C4D1), after about 6 weeks of nivolumab. Each of the patients experienced relapse following autologous stem cell transplantation, and their brentuximab vedotin exposure differed. TCRdb keeps only in-frame clones here, not all; method: immunoSEQ multiplex PCR. Of around 92,000 clones listed, 83% are singletons. This clone was seen more than once but under ten times. Its antigen is still unknown. CDR1 and CDR2 from the germline V gene are LNHDA and SQIVND (reference sequence). CDR3 length: 12 amino acids. The V and J ends lost 5 bases and 7 bases respectively, with 11 bases between them.

The sample here was peripheral blood mononuclear cells (PBMCs), taken before the fourth cycle of nivolumab. This TCR derives from a human donor with classical Hodgkin lymphoma. The V and J genes are TRBV19 and TRBJ1-1, with D perhaps TRBD1 (6 bases). CDR3 residues: CASSPGHLEAFF. Here the CDR3 DNA reads TGTGCCAGTAGTCCGGGACATCTTGAAGCTTTCTTT.